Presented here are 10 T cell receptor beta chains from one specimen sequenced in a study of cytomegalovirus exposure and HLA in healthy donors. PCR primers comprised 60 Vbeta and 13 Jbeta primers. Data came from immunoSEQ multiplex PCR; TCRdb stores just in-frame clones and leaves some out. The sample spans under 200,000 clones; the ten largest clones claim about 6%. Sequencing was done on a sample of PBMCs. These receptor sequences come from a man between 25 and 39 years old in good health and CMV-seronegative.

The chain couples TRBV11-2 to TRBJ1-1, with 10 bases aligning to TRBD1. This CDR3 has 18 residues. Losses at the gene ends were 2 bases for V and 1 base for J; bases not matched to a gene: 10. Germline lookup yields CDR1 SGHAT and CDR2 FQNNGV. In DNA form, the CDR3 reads TGTGCCAGCAGCTTACTTGGACAGGGGGTCTTCGGGAACACTGAAGCTTTCTTT. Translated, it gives CASSLLGQGVFGNTEAFF.

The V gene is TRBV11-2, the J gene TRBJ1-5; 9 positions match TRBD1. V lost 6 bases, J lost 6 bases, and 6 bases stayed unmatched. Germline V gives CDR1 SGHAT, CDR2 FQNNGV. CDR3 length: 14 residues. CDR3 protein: CASSRDRGGQPQHF. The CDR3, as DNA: TGTGCCAGCAGTCGAGACAGGGGGGGTCAGCCCCAGCATTTT.

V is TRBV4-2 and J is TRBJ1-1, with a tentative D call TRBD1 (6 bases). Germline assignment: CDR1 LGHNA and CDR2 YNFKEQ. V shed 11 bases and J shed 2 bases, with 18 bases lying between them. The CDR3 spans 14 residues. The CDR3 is CAGKQGARNTEAFF. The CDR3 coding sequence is TGTGCCGGTAAACAGGGCGCCCGTAACACTGAAGCTTTCTTT.

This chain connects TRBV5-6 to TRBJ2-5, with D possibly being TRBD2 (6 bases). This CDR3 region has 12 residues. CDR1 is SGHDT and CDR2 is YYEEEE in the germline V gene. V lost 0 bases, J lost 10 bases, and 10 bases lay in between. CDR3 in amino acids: CASSLAEGSQYF. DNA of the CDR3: TGTGCCAGCAGCTTGGCGGAGGGTAGCCAGTACTTC.

The CDR3 is CASSLAPGYEQYF. For the CDR3, the DNA is TGCGCCAGCAGCTTGGCCCCAGGCTACGAGCAGTACTTC. The chain has TRBV5-1 and TRBJ2-7; D is unclear. Trimming stripped 0 bases from V and 3 bases from J, with 7 bases between. The CDR3 runs 13 residues. The germline V gene has CDR1 SGHRS and CDR2 YFSETQ.

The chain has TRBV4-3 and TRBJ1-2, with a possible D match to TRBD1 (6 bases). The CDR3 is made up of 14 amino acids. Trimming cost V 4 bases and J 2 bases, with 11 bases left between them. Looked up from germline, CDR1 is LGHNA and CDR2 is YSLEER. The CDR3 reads CASSPEQGNYGYTF. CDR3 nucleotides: TGCGCCAGCAGCCCAGAACAGGGAAACTATGGCTACACCTTC.

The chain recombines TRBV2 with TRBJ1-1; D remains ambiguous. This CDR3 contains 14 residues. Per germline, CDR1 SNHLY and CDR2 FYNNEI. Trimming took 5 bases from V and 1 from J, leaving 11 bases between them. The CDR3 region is CASSLRRGNTEAFF. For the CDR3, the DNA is TGTGCCAGCAGTTTGAGACGGGGGAACACTGAAGCTTTCTTT.

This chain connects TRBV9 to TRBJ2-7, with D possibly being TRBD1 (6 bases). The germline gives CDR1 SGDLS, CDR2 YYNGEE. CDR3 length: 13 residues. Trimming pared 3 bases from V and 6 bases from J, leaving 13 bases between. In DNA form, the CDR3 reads TGTGCCAGCAGCGACCGGGACACTTCCGAGCAGTACTTC. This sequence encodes CASSDRDTSEQYF.

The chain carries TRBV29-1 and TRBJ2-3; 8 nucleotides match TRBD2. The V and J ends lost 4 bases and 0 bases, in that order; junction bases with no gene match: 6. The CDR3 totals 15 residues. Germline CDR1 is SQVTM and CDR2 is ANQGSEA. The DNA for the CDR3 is TGCAGCGTTGCTGGAGCGGGGGATAGCACAGATACGCAGTATTTT. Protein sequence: CSVAGAGDSTDTQYF.

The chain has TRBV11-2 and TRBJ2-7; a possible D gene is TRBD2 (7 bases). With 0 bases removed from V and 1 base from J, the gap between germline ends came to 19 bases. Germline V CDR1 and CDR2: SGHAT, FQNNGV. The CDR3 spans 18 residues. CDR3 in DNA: TGTGCCAGCAGCTTAGAGAGGGGGGGGGTCTACTTATCCTACGAGCAGTACTTC. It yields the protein CASSLERGGVYLSYEQYF.